What follows is one T cell receptor (beta chain) and its context. Its antigen is unidentified. Germline CDR1 and CDR2: MRHNA and SNTAGT. V was pared by 3 bases and J by 2 bases, with 7 bases between. The CDR3 is 13 residues long. The data originate from a study of cytomegalovirus exposure and HLA in healthy donors. Study summary: Falling in the Caucasian-associated ancestry cluster were less than 85% of approximately 410 genotyped donors. Broader study findings: Indistinguishable V segments such as TRBV6-2 and TRBV6-3 were excluded.

This PCR relied on a set of 60 Vbeta primers and 13 Jbeta primers. Produced via immunoSEQ multiplex PCR; TCRdb's table is partial and in-frame only. The data show about 150,000 clones, roughly 80% seen once. This clonotype was sampled from a woman aged 40 to 55 in good health and CMV-seropositive. This chain joins TRBV6-4 and TRBJ1-1, with D unclear. Sample: PBMCs. The chain's CDR3 is CASSEHPNTEAFF. The CDR3 DNA is TGTGCCAGCAGTGAACACCCTAACACTGAAGCTTTCTTT.